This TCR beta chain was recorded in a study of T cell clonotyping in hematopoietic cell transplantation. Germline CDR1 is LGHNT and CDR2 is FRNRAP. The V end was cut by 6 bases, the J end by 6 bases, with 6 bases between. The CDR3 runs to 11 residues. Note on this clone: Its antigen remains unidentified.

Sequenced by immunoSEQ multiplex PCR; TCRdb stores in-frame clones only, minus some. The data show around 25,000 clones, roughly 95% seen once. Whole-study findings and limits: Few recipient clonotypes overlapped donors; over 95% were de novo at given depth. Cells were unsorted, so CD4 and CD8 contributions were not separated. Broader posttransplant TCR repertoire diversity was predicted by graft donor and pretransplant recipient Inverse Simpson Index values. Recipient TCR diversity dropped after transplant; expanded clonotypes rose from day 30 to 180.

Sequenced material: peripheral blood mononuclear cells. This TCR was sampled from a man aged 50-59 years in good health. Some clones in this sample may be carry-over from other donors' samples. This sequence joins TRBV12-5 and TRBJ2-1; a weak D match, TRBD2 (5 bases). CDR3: CASGRVNEQFF. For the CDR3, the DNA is TGTGCTAGTGGGAGGGTCAATGAGCAGTTCTTC.